This TCR beta chain was retrieved from a study of blood T cell repertoires in COVID-19. Study summary: Collection of acute and convalescent COVID-19 samples took place in the United States, Italy and Spain. Sources were T cells, B-cell-depleted T cells, or PBMCs; the material itself was cDNA or gDNA.

In its sample, this clone was seen once. V dropped 6 bases and J dropped 11; count of bases not matched to a gene: 6. CDR3 length equals 11 residues. Per germline, CDR1 KGHSH and CDR2 LQKENI. Source study methods: Amplification from reference gene primers served as the basis for estimated nucleated cell counts. Some clones are missing from TCRdb's copy, which holds only in-frame ones; the method was immunoSEQ multiplex PCR. V and J calls and clone size follow that table, whereas D and trimming were derived from the DNA. This sample carries about 190,000 clones, approximately 86% of them seen once, and the ten largest clones take 1.1%.

V usage is TRBV18 and J usage is TRBJ1-1, with 7 bases aligning to TRBD1. The source is a man between 25 and 39 years old with acute or convalescent COVID-19. The sample taken for sequencing was peripheral blood. In DNA, the CDR3 is TGTGCCAGCTCGCCCGGGACAGTGGCTTTCTTT. It codes for CASSPGTVAFF.